The 7 T cell receptor beta chains given below trace back to one sample, sequenced in a study of blood T cell repertoires in COVID-19. Here immunoSEQ multiplex PCR was the method, and the copy in TCRdb shows in-frame clones only, minus some. The sample shows about 160,000 clones, about 90% of them seen only once. What was sequenced was peripheral blood. These receptor sequences come from a man aged 25-40 years with COVID-19, enrolled during active disease.

V gene TRBV5-1 combines with J gene TRBJ2-1; 7 bases are a match to TRBD2. Germline V CDR1 and CDR2: SGHRS, YFSETQ. The CDR3 covers 15 residues. After removal of 0 bases from V and 3 bases from J, the junction contained 3 bases not matched to a gene. In DNA, the CDR3 is TGCGCCAGCAGCTTGGGCGGGAGCTACTACAATGAGCAGTTCTTC. It codes for CASSLGGSYYNEQFF.

The chain is built from TRBV21-1 and TRBJ2-1; the table's D call, TRBD2, has no DNA check behind it. TRBV21-1 is reported as a pseudogene. This CDR3 contains 9 residues. The CDR3 is CASSNPQFF. DNA of the CDR3: TGTGCCAGCAGCAACCCTCAGTTCTTC.

This chain connects TRBV6-1 to TRBJ2-7; D unresolved. The germline V and J ends were trimmed by 1 base and 4 bases, with 8 bases remaining between them. Germline lookup yields CDR1 MNHNS and CDR2 SASEGT. This CDR3 has 13 residues. This CDR3 is CASSEVGVYEQYF. The CDR3, as DNA: TGTGCCAGCAGTGAAGTCGGAGTGTACGAGCAGTACTTC.

The CDR3 reads CASSLGQASYEQYF. For the CDR3, the DNA is TGTGCCAGCAGCCTTGGACAGGCCTCCTACGAGCAGTACTTC. V is TRBV7-2 and J is TRBJ2-7; 7 bases are a match to TRBD1. Germline assignment: CDR1 SGHTA and CDR2 FQGNSA. V gave up 5 bases and J gave up 0 bases; unmatched junction bases: 4. This CDR3 contains 14 residues.

The rearrangement links TRBV12-3 or TRBV12-4 to TRBJ1-2; D is perhaps TRBD1 (5 bases). The CDR3 totals 13 residues. The V end was cut by 5 bases, the J end by 7 bases, with 14 bases between. CDR3 nucleotides: TGTGCCAGCAGTACAGTCCCGGGGGGTGGCTACACCTTC. It codes for CASSTVPGGGYTF.

The V and J genes are TRBV6-6 and TRBJ2-7; 8 bases are a match to TRBD1. CDR3 size: 12 residues. V gave up 6 bases and J gave up 6 bases; unmatched junction bases: 4. CDR1 is MNHNY and CDR2 is SVGAGI in the germline V gene (reference sequence). Here the CDR3 reads CASSGTGREQYF. DNA for the CDR3: TGTGCCAGCAGCGGGACAGGTCGCGAGCAGTACTTC.

This clone appeared a single time. The chain combines TRBV10-3 with TRBJ1-1; D is possibly TRBD1 (5 bases). The ends were cut back, 3 bases at V and 5 bases at J, with 13 bases in the middle. CDR1 and CDR2 (germline): ENHRY, SYGVKD. The CDR3 extends over 14 amino acids. The CDR3 DNA follows: TGTGCCATCAGTGAACAGGTTGGAAATACTGAAGCTTTCTTT. Translation: CAISEQVGNTEAFF.